This entry lists 9 T cell receptor beta chains sequenced from one sample in a study of OX40 agonist ivuxolimab in advanced cancers. Only in-frame clones appear in the TCRdb table, and some are missing; sequencing was by immunoSEQ multiplex PCR. The sample holds around 86,000 clones, about 93% seen once. This specimen consisted of CD4+ or CD8+ T cells sorted from blood, obtained in a trial of the OX40 agonist ivuxolimab. These receptors came from an adult with an advanced solid tumor such as melanoma, head and neck, liver or kidney cancer.

The chain has TRBV27 and TRBJ1-2; D perhaps matches TRBD1 (5 bases). CDR1 and CDR2 from the germline V gene are MNHEY and SMNVEV (reference sequence). V was trimmed by 4 bases and J by 2 bases, leaving 8 bases between them. CDR3 length: 13 amino acids. Here the CDR3 DNA reads TGTGCCAGCAGTTCCGGGACCAACTATGGCTACACCTTC. As protein: CASSSGTNYGYTF.

V usage is TRBV30 and J usage is TRBJ1-2, with D perhaps matching TRBD1 (5 bases). V was cut by 3 bases and J by 4 bases, with 15 bases left in between. This CDR3 has 14 amino acids. Looked up from germline, CDR1 is GTSNPN and CDR2 is SVGIG (reference sequence). In DNA, the CDR3 is TGTGCCTGGAGGGGACCCCGGGCCCCCTATGGCTACACCTTC. Its translation is CAWRGPRAPYGYTF. The variable domain in full, completed from reference TRBV30 and TRBJ1-2, reads SQTIHQWPATLVQPVGSPLSLECTVEGTSNPNLYWYRQAAGRGLQLLFYSVGIGQISSEVPQNLSASRPQDRQFILSSKKLLLSDSGFYLCAWRGPRAPYGYTFGSGTRLTVV.

Concerning this clone itself: A read error may explain this, as a much larger clone is one base away. The rearrangement uses TRBV7-6 and TRBJ2-2; 10 nucleotides align to TRBD2. Germline CDR1 reads SGHVS; CDR2 reads FNYEAQ. This CDR3 region has 15 residues. With V trimmed by 6 bases and J by 1 base, 2 bases remained unmatched. The CDR3 loop reads CASRIAGGNTGELFF. The CDR3 DNA reads TGTGCCAGCAGGATAGCGGGAGGGAACACCGGGGAGCTGTTTTTT. Supplemented by reference TRBV7-6 and TRBJ2-2, the full variable domain reads GAGVSQSPRYKVTKRGQDVALRCDPISGHVSLYWYRQALGQGPEFLTYFNYEAQQDKSGLPNDRFSAERPEGSISTLTIQRTEQRDSAMYRCASRIAGGNTGELFFGEGSRLTVL.

This chain connects TRBV28 to TRBJ2-7; D gene ambiguous. Germline V lookup: CDR1 MDHEN, CDR2 SYDVKM. This CDR3 is built from 14 residues. V gave up 2 bases and J gave up 6 bases, with 14 bases separating them. This CDR3 is CASSLTSLLSEQYF. The CDR3 DNA is TGTGCCAGCAGTTTAACCAGTCTACTTTCCGAGCAGTACTTC.

This chain uses TRBV7-8 with TRBJ2-7, with TRBD2 matching over 15 bases. Germline V gene data show CDR1 as SGHVS and CDR2 as FQNEAQ. With 2 bases clipped from V and 6 bases from J, the junction kept 11 bases outside the gene matches. This CDR3 has 18 amino acids. The CDR3 DNA reads TGTGCCAGCAGCTTATGGACTAGCGGGAGGGCCGGAGTGAGCGAGCAGTACTTC. Translating it yields CASSLWTSGRAGVSEQYF. Drawing the rest from reference TRBV7-8 and TRBJ2-7, the complete variable domain is GAGVSQSPRYKVAKRGQDVALRCDPISGHVSLFWYQQALGQGPEFLTYFQNEAQLDKSGLPSDRFFAERPEGSVSTLKIQRTQQEDSAVYLCASSLWTSGRAGVSEQYFGPGTRLTVT.

V and J are TRBV14 and TRBJ1-6; 7 bases align to TRBD1. This CDR3 spans 16 amino acids. Germline lookup yields CDR1 SGHDN and CDR2 FVKESK. Losses at the gene ends were 4 bases for V and 8 bases for J; bases not matched to a gene: 11. The DNA for the CDR3 is TGTGCCAGCAGCCCGACAGGGTGGGGATATTATTCACCCCTCCACTTT. Translated, it gives CASSPTGWGYYSPLHF.

V and J are TRBV4-3 and TRBJ2-5; TRBD1 aligns across 9 bases. The germline gives CDR1 LGHNA, CDR2 YSLEER. The V and J ends lost 0 bases and 5 bases, in that order; junction bases with no gene match: 4. The CDR3 has 15 residues. The CDR3: CASSQDSGQGETQYF. As DNA, the CDR3 is TGCGCCAGCAGCCAAGATTCGGGACAGGGTGAGACCCAGTACTTC.

J is TRBJ2-3 and V is TRBV7-2; 7 bases line up with TRBD1. The V gene's germline CDR1 is SGHTA and CDR2 FQGNSA. The J segment lost 0 bases and the V segment lost 4 bases, leaving 7 bases of the junction unmatched. The CDR3 consists of 16 residues. CDR3: CASSYLGQVSTDTQYF. In DNA form, the CDR3 reads TGTGCCAGCAGCTACTTAGGACAGGTTAGCACAGATACGCAGTATTTT.

The chain recombines TRBV9 with TRBJ2-1; TRBD2 might be the D (6 bases). The V and J ends lost 0 bases and 12 bases respectively, with 13 bases between them. Looked up from germline, CDR1 is SGDLS and CDR2 is YYNGEE. The CDR3 totals 13 residues. The CDR3 sequence: CASSVAEGRGQFF. DNA of the CDR3: TGTGCCAGCAGCGTAGCGGAGGGGAGAGGGCAGTTCTTC.